The T cell receptor beta chain described here comes from a study of technical replicates of blood from a few donors. V was clipped by 5 bases and J by 7 bases, with 15 bases between them. The CDR3 is 15 amino acids. CDR1 is SEHNR and CDR2 is FQNEAQ in the germline V gene (reference sequence). Only in-frame clones appear in the TCRdb table, and some are missing; sequencing was by immunoSEQ multiplex PCR. The sample holds about 84,000 clones, around 93% seen once. This clonotype was obtained from a human donor in good health. This chain links TRBV7-9 with TRBJ1-6; tentatively, D is TRBD1 (6 bases). Input material: T cells isolated from PBMCs. The CDR3 DNA reads as TGTGCCAGCAGCCCAGGACAGTACCCCAATTCACCCCTCCACTTT. Translated: CASSPGQYPNSPLHF.